This T cell receptor (beta chain) came from a study of regulatory T cells in long-lasting Graves disease. The CDR3 runs 16 residues. CDR1 and CDR2 from the germline V gene are MGHDK and SYGVNS. V lost 3 bases to trimming and J lost 3 bases; unmatched junction nucleotides: 9. The time point is: newly diagnosed GD, antithyroid drugs for less than 3 months. PBMC-derived RNA was used for the TCR library. The authors drew patients from an endocrinology department in Xi'an, China. TCR beta libraries were built with iRepertoire HTBI primers and Arm-PCR of CDR3 regions. One entry per CDR3 protein, called by TCRdb with MiXCR from the multiplex PCR reads. This sample has roughly 510,000 distinct CDR3 sequences; 16% occur once, and the top ten carry around 12%. There are many counts of this clonotype. These records were also assigned to another study, of T cells in Graves' hyperthyroidism and ophthalmopathy.

The input for sequencing was peripheral blood mononuclear cells (PBMCs), taken at new diagnosis, from a patient treated with antithyroid drugs. The chain links TRBV25-1 to TRBJ2-3; 7 positions agree with TRBD2. This receptor was identified in a man aged 18 to 35 with Graves disease. The CDR3 DNA is TGTGCCAGCAGTGATGTCCGCAGGGAGGGTACAGATACGCAGTATTTT. Translating it yields CASSDVRREGTDTQYF.